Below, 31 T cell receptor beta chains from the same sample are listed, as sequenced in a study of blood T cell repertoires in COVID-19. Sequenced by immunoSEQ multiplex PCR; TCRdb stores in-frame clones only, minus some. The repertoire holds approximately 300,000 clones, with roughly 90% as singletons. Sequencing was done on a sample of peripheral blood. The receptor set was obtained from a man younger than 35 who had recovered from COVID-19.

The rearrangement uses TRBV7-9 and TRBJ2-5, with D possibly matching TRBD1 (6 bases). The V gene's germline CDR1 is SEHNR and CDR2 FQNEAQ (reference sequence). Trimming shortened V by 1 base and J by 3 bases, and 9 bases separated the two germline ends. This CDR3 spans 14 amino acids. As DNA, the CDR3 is TGTGCCAGCAGCTTAGGGACAGCGAAAGAGACCCAGTACTTC. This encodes CASSLGTAKETQYF. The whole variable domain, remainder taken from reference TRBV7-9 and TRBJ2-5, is DTGVSQNPRHKITKRGQNVTFRCDPISEHNRLYWYRQTLGQGPEFLTYFQNEAQLEKSRLLSDRFSAERPKGSFSTLEIQRTEQGDSAMYLCASSLGTAKETQYFGPGTRLLVL.

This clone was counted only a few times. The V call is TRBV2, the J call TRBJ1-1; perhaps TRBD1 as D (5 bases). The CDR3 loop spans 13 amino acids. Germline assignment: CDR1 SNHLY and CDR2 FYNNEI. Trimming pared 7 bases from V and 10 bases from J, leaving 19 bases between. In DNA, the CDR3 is TGTGCCAGCACCCGGGAGTTCCGGGGGGGAGCTTTCTTT. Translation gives CASTREFRGGAFF.

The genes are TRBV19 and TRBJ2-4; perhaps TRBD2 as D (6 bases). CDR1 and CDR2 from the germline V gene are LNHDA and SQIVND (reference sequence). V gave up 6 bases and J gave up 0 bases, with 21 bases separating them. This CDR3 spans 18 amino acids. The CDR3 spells CASSNYRGTFLAKNIQYF. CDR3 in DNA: TGTGCCAGTAGCAATTACCGCGGGACTTTTTTAGCCAAAAACATTCAGTACTTC.

CDR3 DNA: TGTGCCAGCATAGAGAACACCGGGGAGCTGTTTTTT. As protein: CASIENTGELFF. The chain links TRBV12-3 or TRBV12-4 to TRBJ2-2; D is unresolved. V lost 7 bases to trimming and J lost 1 base, with 4 bases between them. The CDR3 is 12 amino acids.

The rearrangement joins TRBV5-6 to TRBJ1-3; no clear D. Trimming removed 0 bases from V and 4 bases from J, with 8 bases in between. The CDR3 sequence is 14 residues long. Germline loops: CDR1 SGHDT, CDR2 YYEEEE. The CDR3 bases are TGTGCCAGCAGCTTGGTCCAGTTCGGAAACACCATATATTTT. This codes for CASSLVQFGNTIYF. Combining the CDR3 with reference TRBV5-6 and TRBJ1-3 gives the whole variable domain DAGVTQSPTHLIKTRGQQVTLRCSPKSGHDTVSWYQQALGQGPQFIFQYYEEEERQRGNFPDRFSGHQFPNYSSELNVNALLLGDSALYLCASSLVQFGNTIYFGEGSWLTVV.

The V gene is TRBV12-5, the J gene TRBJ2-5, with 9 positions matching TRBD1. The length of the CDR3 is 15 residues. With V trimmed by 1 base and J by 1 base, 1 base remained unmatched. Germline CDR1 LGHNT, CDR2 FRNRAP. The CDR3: CASGLETGGQETQYF. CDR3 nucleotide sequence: TGTGCTAGTGGTTTGGAGACAGGGGGCCAAGAGACCCAGTACTTC.

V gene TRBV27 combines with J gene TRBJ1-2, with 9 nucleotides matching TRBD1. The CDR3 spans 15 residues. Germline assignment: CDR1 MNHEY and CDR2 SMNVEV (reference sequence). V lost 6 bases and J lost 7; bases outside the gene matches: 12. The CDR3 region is CASSQKPGQGRGYTF. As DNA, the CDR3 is TGTGCCAGCAGCCAAAAACCGGGACAGGGTCGTGGCTACACCTTC.

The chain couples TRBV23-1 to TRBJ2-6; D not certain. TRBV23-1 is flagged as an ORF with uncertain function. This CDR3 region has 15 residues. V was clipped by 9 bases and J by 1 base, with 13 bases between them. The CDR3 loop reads CARAGYGSGANVLTF. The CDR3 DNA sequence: TGCGCCAGAGCAGGATATGGTTCTGGGGCCAACGTCCTGACTTTC.

The CDR3 loop reads CASSPGTGRGVAKNIQYF. As DNA, the CDR3 is TGTGCCAGCAGTCCCGGGACAGGGAGGGGGGTAGCCAAAAACATTCAGTACTTC. V is TRBV6-6 and J is TRBJ2-4, with TRBD1 identical over 9 bases. Germline V gene sequence: CDR1 MNHNY, CDR2 SVGAGI (reference sequence). The CDR3 length is 18 residues. V was pared by 5 bases and J by 0 bases, with 11 bases of the junction left unmatched.

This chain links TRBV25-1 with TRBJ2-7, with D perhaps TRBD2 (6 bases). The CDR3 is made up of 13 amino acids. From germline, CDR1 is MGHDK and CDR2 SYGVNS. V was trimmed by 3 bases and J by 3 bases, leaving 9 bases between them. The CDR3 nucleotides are TGTGCCAGCAGTGAGGCGGGGTACTACGAGCAGTACTTC. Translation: CASSEAGYYEQYF.

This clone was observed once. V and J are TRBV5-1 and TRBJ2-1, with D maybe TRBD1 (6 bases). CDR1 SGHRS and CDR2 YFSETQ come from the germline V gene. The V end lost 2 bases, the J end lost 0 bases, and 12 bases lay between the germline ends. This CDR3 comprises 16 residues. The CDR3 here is CASSLQPRGSYNEQFF. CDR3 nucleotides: TGCGCCAGCAGCTTACAACCCAGGGGCTCCTACAATGAGCAGTTCTTC.

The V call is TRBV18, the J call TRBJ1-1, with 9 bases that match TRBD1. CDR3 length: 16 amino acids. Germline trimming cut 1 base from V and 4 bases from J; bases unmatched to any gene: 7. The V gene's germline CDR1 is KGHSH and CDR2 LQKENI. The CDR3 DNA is TGTGCCAGCTCACCACGGCCCACAGGGGGCGGCACTGAAGCTTTCTTT. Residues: CASSPRPTGGGTEAFF.

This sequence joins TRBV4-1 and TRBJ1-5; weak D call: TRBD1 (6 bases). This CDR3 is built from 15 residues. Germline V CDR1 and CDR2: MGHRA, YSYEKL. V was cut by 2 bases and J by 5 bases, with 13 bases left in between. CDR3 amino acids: CASSQRGGNDQPQHF. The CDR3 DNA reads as TGCGCCAGCAGCCAAAGGGGGGGGAATGATCAGCCCCAGCATTTT.

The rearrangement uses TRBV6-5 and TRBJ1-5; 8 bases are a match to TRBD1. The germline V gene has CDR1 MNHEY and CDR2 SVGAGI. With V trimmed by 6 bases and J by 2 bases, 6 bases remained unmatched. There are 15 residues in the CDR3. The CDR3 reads CASSRTGTGNQPQHF. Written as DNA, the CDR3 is TGTGCCAGCAGCCGGACAGGGACGGGCAATCAGCCCCAGCATTTT.

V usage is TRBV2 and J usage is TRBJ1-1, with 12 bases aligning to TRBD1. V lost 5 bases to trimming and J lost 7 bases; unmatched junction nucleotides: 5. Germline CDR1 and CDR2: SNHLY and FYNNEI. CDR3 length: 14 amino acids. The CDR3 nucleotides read TGTGCCAGCAGTAGGGGACAGGGGGCCGTTGAAGCTTTCTTT. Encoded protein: CASSRGQGAVEAFF.

CDR3 DNA: TGTGCCAGCAGCTCCGGTGTACTCCAAGAGACCCAGTACTTC. Encoded protein: CASSSGVLQETQYF. The chain couples TRBV5-4 to TRBJ2-5; D ambiguous. V lost 3 bases and J 1 base, leaving 10 bases between the germline ends. CDR3 size: 14 residues. CDR1 is SGHNT and CDR2 is YYREEE in the germline V gene (reference sequence).

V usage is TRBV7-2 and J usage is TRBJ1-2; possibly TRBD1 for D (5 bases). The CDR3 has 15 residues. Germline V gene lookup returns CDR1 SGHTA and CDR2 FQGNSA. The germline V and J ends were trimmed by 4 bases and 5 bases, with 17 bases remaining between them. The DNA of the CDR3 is TGTGCCAGCAGCTGGACACCAGAAACTCCATATGGCTACACCTTC. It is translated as CASSWTPETPYGYTF.

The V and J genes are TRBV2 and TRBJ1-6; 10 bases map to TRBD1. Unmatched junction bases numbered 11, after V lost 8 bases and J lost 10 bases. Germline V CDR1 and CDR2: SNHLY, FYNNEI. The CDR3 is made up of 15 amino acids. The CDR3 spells CASSTGGLRYSPLHF. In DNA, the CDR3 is TGTGCCAGCTCGACAGGGGGCCTAAGGTACTCACCCCTCCACTTT.

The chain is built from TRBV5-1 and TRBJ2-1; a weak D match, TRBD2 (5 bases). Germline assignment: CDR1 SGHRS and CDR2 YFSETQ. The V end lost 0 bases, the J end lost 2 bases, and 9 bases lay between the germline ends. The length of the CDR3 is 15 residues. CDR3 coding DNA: TGCGCCAGCAGCTTGGAGTACGGGACCTACAATGAGCAGTTCTTC. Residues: CASSLEYGTYNEQFF.

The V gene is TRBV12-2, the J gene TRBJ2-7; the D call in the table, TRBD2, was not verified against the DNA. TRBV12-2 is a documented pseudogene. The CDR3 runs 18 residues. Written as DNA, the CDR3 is TGTGCAAGCGGACCGGACCGGGACTGCCAAGGGCCTATCTACGAGCAGTACTTC. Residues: CASGPDRDCQGPIYEQYF.

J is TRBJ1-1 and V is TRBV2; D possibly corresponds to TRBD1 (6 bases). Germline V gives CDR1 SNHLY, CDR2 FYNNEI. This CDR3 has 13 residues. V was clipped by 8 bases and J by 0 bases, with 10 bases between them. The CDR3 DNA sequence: TGTGCCAGCGGGGGCGCGATGAACACTGAAGCTTTCTTT. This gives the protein CASGGAMNTEAFF.

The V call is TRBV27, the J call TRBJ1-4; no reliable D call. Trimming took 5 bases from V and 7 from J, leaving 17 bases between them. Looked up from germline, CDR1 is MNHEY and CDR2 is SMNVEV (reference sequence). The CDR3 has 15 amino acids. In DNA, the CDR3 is TGTGCCAGCAGTCCCCGACCCTGGGAGAGTGAAAAACTGTTTTTT. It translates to CASSPRPWESEKLFF.

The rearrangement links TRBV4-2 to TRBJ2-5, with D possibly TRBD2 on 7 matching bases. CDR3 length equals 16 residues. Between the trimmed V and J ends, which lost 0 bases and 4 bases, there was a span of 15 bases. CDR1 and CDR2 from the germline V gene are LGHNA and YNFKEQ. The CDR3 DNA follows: TGTGCCAGCAGCCAAGATGAGGGGGGGAGGGGAGAGACCCAGTACTTC. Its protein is CASSQDEGGRGETQYF.

This chain's CDR3 is CASSEQGYEQFF. CDR3 DNA sequence: TGTGCCAGCAGTGAACAGGGCTATGAGCAGTTCTTC. The genes are TRBV25-1 and TRBJ2-1; D might be TRBD1 (5 bases). Trimming took off 2 bases at V and 8 bases at J, with 7 bases between the two ends. This CDR3 contains 12 residues. Germline V gene lookup returns CDR1 MGHDK and CDR2 SYGVNS.

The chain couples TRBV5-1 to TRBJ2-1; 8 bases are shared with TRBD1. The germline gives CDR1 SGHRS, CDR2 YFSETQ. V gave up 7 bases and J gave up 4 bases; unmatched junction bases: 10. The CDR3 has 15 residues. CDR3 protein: CASLYKQGDYNEQFF. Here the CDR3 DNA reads TGCGCCAGCCTTTATAAACAGGGGGATTACAATGAGCAGTTCTTC.

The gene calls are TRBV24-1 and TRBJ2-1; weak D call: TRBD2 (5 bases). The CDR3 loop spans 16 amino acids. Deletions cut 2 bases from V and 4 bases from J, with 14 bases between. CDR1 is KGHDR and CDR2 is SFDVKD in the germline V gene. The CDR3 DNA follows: TGTGCCACCAGTGATTCAACGGGAACGTCTTACAATGAGCAGTTCTTC. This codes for CATSDSTGTSYNEQFF.

The chain's CDR3 is CATREPGTGELFF. The CDR3 DNA sequence: TGTGCCACCCGGGAGCCGGGCACCGGGGAGCTGTTTTTT. The chain is built from TRBV6-5 and TRBJ2-2, with TRBD2 as a possible D gene (6 bases). V shed 10 bases and J shed 4 bases, with 13 bases lying between them. CDR3 size: 13 residues. CDR1 and CDR2 (germline): MNHEY, SVGAGI.

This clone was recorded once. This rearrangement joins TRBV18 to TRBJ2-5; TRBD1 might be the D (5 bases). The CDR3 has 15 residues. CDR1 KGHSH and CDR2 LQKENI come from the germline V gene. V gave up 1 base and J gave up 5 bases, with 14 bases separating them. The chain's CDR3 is CASSPLQGSSETQYF. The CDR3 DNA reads TGTGCCAGCTCACCACTCCAGGGTTCTAGTGAGACCCAGTACTTC.

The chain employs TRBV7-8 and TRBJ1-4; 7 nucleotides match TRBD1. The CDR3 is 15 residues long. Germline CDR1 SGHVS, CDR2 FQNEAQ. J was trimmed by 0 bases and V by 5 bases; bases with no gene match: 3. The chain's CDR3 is CASSPQGATNEKLFF. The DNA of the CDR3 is TGTGCCAGCAGCCCTCAGGGGGCAACTAATGAAAAACTGTTTTTT.

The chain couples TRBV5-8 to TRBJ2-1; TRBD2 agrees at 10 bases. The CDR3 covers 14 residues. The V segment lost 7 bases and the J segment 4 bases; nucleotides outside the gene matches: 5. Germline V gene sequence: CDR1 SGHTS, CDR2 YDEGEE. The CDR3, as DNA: TGTGCCAGCGGTAGCGGGAGGACTTACAATGAGCAGTTCTTC. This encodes CASGSGRTYNEQFF.

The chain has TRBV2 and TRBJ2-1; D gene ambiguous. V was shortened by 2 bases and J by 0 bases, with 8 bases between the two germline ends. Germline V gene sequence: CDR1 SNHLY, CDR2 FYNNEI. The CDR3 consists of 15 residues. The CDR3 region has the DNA TGTGCCAGCAGTGAAAAGTTTAGCTCCTACAATGAGCAGTTCTTC. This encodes CASSEKFSSYNEQFF.